The sequence of this T cell receptor (beta chain) was determined in a study of T cells in Graves' hyperthyroidism and ophthalmopathy. Study-level background: At initial diagnosis, before any treatment had begun, peripheral blood was obtained.

RNA transcripts gave rise to amplified TCR beta CDR3 regions. With the HTBI primer set, the TCR CDR3 went through a first round of RT-PCR. One entry per CDR3 protein results from TCRdb running MiXCR on the multiplex PCR reads. The sample lists about 600,000 distinct CDR3 sequences, more than 15% seen once, with less than 3.5% in the top ten. This clonotype was seen a few times. The CDR3 sequence is 16 residues long. Per the germline V gene, CDR1 is MGHRA and CDR2 is YSYEKL. Trimming removed 1 base from V and 5 bases from J; junction bases left unmatched: 5. The rearrangement uses TRBV4-1 and TRBJ1-4; 9 nucleotides align to TRBD1. The sequence was obtained from a woman in her 40s with Graves' ophthalmopathy. The material sequenced was blood. Written as DNA, the CDR3 is TGCGCCAGCAGCCAAGTGGTCGGGACAGGGAATGAAAAACTGTTTTTT. Protein: CASSQVVGTGNEKLFF.